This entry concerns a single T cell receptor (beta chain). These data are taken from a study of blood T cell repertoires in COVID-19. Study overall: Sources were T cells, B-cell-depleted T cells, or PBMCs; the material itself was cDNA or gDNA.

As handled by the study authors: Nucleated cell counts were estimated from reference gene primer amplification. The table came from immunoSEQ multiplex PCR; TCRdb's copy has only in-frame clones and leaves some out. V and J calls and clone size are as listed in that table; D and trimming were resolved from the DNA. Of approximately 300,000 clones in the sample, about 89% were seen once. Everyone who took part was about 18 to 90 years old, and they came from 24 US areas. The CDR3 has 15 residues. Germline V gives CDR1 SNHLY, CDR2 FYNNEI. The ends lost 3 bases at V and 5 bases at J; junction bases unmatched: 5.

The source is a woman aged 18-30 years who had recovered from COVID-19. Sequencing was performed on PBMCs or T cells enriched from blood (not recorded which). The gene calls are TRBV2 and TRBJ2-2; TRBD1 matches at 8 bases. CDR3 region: CASSEQGARTGELFF. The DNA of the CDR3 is TGTGCCAGCAGTGAGCAGGGGGCGCGGACCGGGGAGCTGTTTTTT.